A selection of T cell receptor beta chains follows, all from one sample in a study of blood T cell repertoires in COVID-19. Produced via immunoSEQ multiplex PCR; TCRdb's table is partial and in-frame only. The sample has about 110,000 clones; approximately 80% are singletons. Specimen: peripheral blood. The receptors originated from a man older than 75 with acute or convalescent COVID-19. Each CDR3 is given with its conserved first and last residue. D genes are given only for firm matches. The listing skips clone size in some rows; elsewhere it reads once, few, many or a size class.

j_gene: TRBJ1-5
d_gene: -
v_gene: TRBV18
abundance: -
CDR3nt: TGTGCCAGCTCACCCCTATCTATAAGCAATCAGCCCCAGCATTTT
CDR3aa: CASSPLSISNQPQHF

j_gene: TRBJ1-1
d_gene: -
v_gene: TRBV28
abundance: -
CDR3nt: TGTGCCAGCAGCTTACCGACAGTGAACACTGAAGCTTTCTTT
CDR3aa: CASSLPTVNTEAFF

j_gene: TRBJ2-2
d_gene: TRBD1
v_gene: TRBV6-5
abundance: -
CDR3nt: TGTGCCAGCAGCCGCAGGGGGCTGGGCACCGGGGAGCTGTTTTTT
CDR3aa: CASSRRGLGTGELFF

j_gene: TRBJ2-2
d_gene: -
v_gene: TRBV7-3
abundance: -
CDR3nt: TGTGCCAGCAGCTTAAGTCAACAGAGGAACACCGGGGAGCTGTTTTTT
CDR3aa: CASSLSQQRNTGELFF

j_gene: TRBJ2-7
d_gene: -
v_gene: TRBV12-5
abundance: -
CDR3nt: TGTGCTAGTGGTTTCTCCGGGAGTATGTCCTACGAGCAGTACTTC
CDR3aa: CASGFSGSMSYEQYF

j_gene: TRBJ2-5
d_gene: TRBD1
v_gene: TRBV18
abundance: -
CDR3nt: TGTGCCAGCTCAGAGACAGGGGCGAAAGAGACCCAGTACTTC
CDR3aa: CASSETGAKETQYF

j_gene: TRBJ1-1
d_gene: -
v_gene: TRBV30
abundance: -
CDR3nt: TGTGCCTGGAGTGTACAGGCGAACACTGAAGCTTTCTTT
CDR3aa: CAWSVQANTEAFF

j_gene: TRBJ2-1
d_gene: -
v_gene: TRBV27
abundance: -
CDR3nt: TGTGCCAGCAGTCCACTCCTTCGATACAATGAGCAGTTCTTC
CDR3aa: CASSPLLRYNEQFF

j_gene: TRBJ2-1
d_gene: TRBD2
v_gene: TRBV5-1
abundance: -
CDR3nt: TGCGCCAGCAGCTTGTCGGGAGGCTCCTACAATGAGCAGTTCTTC
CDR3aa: CASSLSGGSYNEQFF

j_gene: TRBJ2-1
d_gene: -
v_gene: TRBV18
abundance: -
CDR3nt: TGTGCCAGCTCACCACCGCGGCAGGGGTGGTACAATGAGCAGTTCTTC
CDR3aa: CASSPPRQGWYNEQFF

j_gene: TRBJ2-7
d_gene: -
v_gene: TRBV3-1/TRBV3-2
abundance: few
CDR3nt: TGTGCCAGCAGCCATCTCGGACTCCACGTGGGGCAGTACTTC
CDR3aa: CASSHLGLHVGQYF

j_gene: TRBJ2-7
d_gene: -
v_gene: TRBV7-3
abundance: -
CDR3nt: TGTGCCAGCAGCTTAACGCAGGGGCTTCAGCAGTACTTC
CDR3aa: CASSLTQGLQQYF

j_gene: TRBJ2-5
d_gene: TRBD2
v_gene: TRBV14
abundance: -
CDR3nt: TGTGCCAGCAGCCAAGGGATAACTAGCGGACAAGAGACCCAGTACTTC
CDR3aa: CASSQGITSGQETQYF

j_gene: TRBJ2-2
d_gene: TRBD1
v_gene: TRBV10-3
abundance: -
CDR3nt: TGTGCCACCAGACAGGGGGGGACCGGGGAGCTGTTTTTT
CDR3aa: CATRQGGTGELFF

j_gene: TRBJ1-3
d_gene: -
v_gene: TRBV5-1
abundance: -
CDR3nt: TGCGCCAGCAGCTTGGACACCTCTGGAAACACCATATATTTT
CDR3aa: CASSLDTSGNTIYF

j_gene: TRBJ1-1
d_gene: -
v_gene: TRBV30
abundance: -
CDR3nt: TGTGCCTGGAGTGTACGGGACACAAGGACTGAAGCTTTCTTT
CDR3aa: CAWSVRDTRTEAFF

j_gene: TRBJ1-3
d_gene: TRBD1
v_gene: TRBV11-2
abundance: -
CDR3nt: TGTGCCAGCAGCCGAGGGACAGGGAGCTCTGGAAACACCATATATTTT
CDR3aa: CASSRGTGSSGNTIYF

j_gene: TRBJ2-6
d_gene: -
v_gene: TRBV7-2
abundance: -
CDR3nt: TGTGCCAGCAGCTTAGCGCCTAGGTCAGGGCCCGGGGCCAACGTCCTGACTTTC
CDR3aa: CASSLAPRSGPGANVLTF

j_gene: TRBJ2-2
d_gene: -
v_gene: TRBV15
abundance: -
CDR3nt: TGTGCCACCAGCAGTTCCCGGACCGGGGAGCTGTTTTTT
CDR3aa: CATSSSRTGELFF

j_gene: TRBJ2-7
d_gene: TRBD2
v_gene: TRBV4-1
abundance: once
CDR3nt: TGCGCCAGCAGCCAGGGACTAGCGGGAGACTACGAGCAGTACTTC
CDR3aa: CASSQGLAGDYEQYF

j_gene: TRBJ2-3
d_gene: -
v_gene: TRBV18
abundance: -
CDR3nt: TGTGCCAGCTCACCATCGGGAAACACAGATACGCAGTATTTT
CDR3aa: CASSPSGNTDTQYF

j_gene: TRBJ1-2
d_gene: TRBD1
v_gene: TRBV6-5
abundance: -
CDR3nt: TGTGCCAGCAGTTTCAGACAGGGAGTCGTCTATGGCTACACCTTC
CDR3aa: CASSFRQGVVYGYTF

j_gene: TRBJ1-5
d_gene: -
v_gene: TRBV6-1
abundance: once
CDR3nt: TGTGCCAGCAGTGAAGGGAACAGGGCGGATCAGCCCCAGCATTTT
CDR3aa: CASSEGNRADQPQHF

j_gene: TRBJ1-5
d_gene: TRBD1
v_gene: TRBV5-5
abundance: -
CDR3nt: TGTGCCAGCAGCGACGGGACAGCGACGTATGGGCCCCAGCATTTT
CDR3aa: CASSDGTATYGPQHF

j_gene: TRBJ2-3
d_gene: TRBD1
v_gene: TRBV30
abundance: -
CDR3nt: TGTGCCTGGAGTACCGGACAGGGCCGCACAGATACGCAGTATTTT
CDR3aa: CAWSTGQGRTDTQYF

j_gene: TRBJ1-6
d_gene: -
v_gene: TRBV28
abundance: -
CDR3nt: TGTGCCAGCAGTTTTCAACTCCTATCCCTCCACTTT
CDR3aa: CASSFQLLSLHF

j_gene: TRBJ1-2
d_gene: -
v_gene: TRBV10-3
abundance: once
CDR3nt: TGTGCCATCAGTGATATCGGGGGGCTTGACTATGGCTACACCTTC
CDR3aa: CAISDIGGLDYGYTF

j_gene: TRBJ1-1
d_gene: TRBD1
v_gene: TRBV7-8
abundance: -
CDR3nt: TGTGCCAGCAGCTTAGTTGGGACAGGCCAGTTTTTAAACACTGAAGCTTTCTTT
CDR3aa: CASSLVGTGQFLNTEAFF

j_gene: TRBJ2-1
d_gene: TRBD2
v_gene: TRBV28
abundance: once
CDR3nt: TGTGCCGGCGGGGGGGTCTACAATGAGCAGTTCTTC
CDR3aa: CAGGGVYNEQFF

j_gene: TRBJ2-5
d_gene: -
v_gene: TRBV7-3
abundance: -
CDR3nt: TGTGCCAGCAGCTTAAATAGGGGAGAGACCCAGTACTTC
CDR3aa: CASSLNRGETQYF

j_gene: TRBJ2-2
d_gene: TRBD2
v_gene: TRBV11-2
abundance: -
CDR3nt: TGTGCCAGCAGCTTTAGCGGGAGGGTCGTCGGGGAGCTGTTTTTT
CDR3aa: CASSFSGRVVGELFF

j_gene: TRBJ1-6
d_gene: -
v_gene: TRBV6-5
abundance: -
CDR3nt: TGTGCCGCAGGGTACAGCCTCCTGAGTTCACCCCTCCACTTT
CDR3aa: CAAGYSLLSSPLHF

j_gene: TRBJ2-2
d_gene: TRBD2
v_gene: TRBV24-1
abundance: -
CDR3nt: TGTGCCACCAGTGCGTCCAGCGGGAGGGCGAACACCGGGGAGCTGTTTTTT
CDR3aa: CATSASSGRANTGELFF

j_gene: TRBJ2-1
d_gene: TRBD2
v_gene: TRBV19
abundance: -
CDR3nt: TGTGCCAGTACCCGGACTAGCAGGCATGAGCAGTTCTTC
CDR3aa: CASTRTSRHEQFF

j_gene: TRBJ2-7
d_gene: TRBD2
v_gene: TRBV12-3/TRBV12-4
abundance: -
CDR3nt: TGTGCCAGCAGTAGACTAGCGGAATACGAGCAGTACTTC
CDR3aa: CASSRLAEYEQYF

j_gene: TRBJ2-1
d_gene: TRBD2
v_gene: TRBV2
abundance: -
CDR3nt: TGTGCCAGCAGTGTGACGTTAGCGGGAGTTATAAATGAGCAGTTCTTC
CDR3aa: CASSVTLAGVINEQFF

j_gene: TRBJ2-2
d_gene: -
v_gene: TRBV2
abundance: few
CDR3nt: TGTGCCAGCAGTTACCAGGGTACCGGGGAGCTGTTTTTT
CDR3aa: CASSYQGTGELFF

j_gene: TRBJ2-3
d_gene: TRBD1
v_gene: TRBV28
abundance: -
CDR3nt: TGTGCCAGCAGTTTGGCCGACAGGGACCTATCTTGGGCAGATACGCAGTATTTT
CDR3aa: CASSLADRDLSWADTQYF

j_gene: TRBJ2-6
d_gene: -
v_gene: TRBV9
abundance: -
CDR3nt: TGTGCCAGCAGCGTAGTTGGCGGCGGCTCTGGGGCCAACGTCCTGACTTTC
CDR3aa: CASSVVGGGSGANVLTF

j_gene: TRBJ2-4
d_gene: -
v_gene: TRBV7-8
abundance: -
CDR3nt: TGTGCCAGCAGCAGTAGGGGGACCAAAAACATTCAGTACTTC
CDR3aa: CASSSRGTKNIQYF

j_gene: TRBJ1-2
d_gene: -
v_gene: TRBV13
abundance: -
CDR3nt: TGTGCCAGCAGCCCAAGACAGAGCTATGGCTACACCTTC
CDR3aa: CASSPRQSYGYTF

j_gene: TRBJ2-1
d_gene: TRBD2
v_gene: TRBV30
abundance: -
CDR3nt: TGTGCCTGGAGTATATTGGGCGGGAGCGGTAAAAATGAGCAGTTCTTC
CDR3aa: CAWSILGGSGKNEQFF

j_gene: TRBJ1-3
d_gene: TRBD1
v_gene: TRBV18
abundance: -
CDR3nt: TGTGCCAGCTCACAGGGACAGGGGAGAAACACCATATATTTT
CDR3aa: CASSQGQGRNTIYF

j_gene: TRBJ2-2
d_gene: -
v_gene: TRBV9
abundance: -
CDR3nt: TGTGCCAGCAGCGTAGACGGCAGGGCTAACGGGGAGCTGTTTTTT
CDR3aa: CASSVDGRANGELFF

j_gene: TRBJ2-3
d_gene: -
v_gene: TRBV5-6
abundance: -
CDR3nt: TGTGCCAGCAGCTCCAATATCGGTTTTGGTCCTTTCACAGATACGCAGTATTTT
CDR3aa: CASSSNIGFGPFTDTQYF

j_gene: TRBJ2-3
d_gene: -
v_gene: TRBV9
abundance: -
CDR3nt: TGTGCCAGCAGCCCACTACCTAGCACAGATACGCAGTATTTT
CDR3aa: CASSPLPSTDTQYF

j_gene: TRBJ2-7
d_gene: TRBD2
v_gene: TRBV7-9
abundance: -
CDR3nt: TGTGCCAGCAGCTTAGGCGGGGAGGGCGAGCAGTACTTC
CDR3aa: CASSLGGEGEQYF

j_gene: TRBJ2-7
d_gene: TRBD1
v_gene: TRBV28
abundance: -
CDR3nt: TGTGCCAGCAGGGATCACACAGGGGTCTACGAGCAGTACTTC
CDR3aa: CASRDHTGVYEQYF

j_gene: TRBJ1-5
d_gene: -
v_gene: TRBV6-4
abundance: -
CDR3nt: TGTGCCAGCAGTTGCCCCTCGAGACAGTTTCAGCCCCAGCATTTT
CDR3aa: CASSCPSRQFQPQHF

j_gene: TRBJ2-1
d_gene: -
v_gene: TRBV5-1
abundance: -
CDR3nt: TGCGCCAGCAGCACGACAGCGAGCTCCTACAATGAGCAGTTCTTC
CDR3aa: CASSTTASSYNEQFF

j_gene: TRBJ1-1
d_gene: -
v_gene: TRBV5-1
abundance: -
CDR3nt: TGCGCCAGCAGCGATACAGTGAACACTGAAGCTTTCTTT
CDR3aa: CASSDTVNTEAFF

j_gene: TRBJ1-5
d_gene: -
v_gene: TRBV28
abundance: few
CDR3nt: TGTGCCAGCAGTTTGATATCGGGTTATCAGCCCCAGCATTTT
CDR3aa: CASSLISGYQPQHF